The next 20 T cell receptor beta chains were all read from a single sample in a study of cytomegalovirus exposure and HLA in healthy donors. Sequencing used immunoSEQ multiplex PCR; TCRdb keeps in-frame clones, though not all of them. The data hold more than 140,000 clones, with about 88% observed a single time. Source material: PBMCs. These receptors were collected from a woman under 30 in good health and CMV-seropositive.

The CDR3 sequence: CARGTGTTYEQYF. The DNA for the CDR3 is TGTGCCAGAGGGACAGGGACCACATACGAGCAGTACTTC. This chain connects TRBV2 to TRBJ2-7; 9 bases line up with TRBD1. Germline V gene lookup returns CDR1 SNHLY and CDR2 FYNNEI. The CDR3 has 13 amino acids. V was clipped by 9 bases and J by 4 bases; unmatched bases: 7. The variable domain in full, with the rest retrieved from reference TRBV2 and TRBJ2-7, is EPEVTQTPSHQVTQMGQEVILRCVPISNHLYFYWYRQILGQKVEFLVSFYNNEISEKSEIFDDQFSVERPDGSNFTLKIRSTKLEDSAMYFCARGTGTTYEQYFGPGTRLTVT.

The rearrangement links TRBV15 to TRBJ2-7; 9 positions match TRBD2. CDR1 LNHNV and CDR2 YYDKDF come from the germline V gene (reference sequence). V lost 0 bases to trimming and J lost 6 bases; unmatched junction nucleotides: 6. The CDR3 consists of 15 residues. The CDR3, as DNA: TGTGCCACCAGCAGAGATGCGGGAGGGCCAGGCGAGCAGTACTTC. It encodes CATSRDAGGPGEQYF.

This chain connects TRBV6-1 to TRBJ1-5; D is perhaps TRBD1 (6 bases). Trimming shortened V by 5 bases and J by 5 bases, and 10 bases separated the two germline ends. This CDR3 comprises 13 residues. CDR1 is MNHNS and CDR2 is SASEGT in the germline V gene. The CDR3 nucleotides read TGTGCCAGCAGTCAGACAGGAGATCAGCCCCAGCATTTT. Its translation: CASSQTGDQPQHF.

The V and J genes are TRBV28 and TRBJ2-2, with 11 nucleotides matching TRBD2. This CDR3 has 16 amino acids. Germline loops: CDR1 MDHEN, CDR2 SYDVKM. Losses at the gene ends were 6 bases for V and 6 bases for J; bases not matched to a gene: 9. CDR3 in amino acids: CASRPTSGRGAGELFF. For the CDR3, the DNA is TGTGCCAGCAGACCCACTAGCGGGAGAGGGGCCGGGGAGCTGTTTTTT. The variable domain in full, completed from reference TRBV28 and TRBJ2-2, reads DVKVTQSSRYLVKRTGEKVFLECVQDMDHENMFWYRQDPGLGLRLIYFSYDVKMKEKGDIPEGYSVSREKKERFSLILESASTNQTSMYLCASRPTSGRGAGELFFGEGSRLTVL.

The genes are TRBV13 and TRBJ2-7, with 10 bases fitting TRBD2. Germline trimming cut 5 bases from V and 2 bases from J; bases unmatched to any gene: 21. The CDR3 covers 20 residues. The V gene's germline CDR1 is PRHDT and CDR2 FYEKMQ (reference sequence). The CDR3 DNA reads TGTGCCAGCAGCCAGGCCTCAGGGATAGCGGGAGGTATGAGTCCCTACGAGCAGTACTTC. Translation gives CASSQASGIAGGMSPYEQYF.

The chain links TRBV5-6 to TRBJ2-1, with TRBD2 identical over 11 bases. Germline CDR1 and CDR2: SGHDT and YYEEEE. The CDR3 spans 16 residues. With V trimmed by 5 bases and J by 0 bases, 4 bases remained unmatched. CDR3 amino acids: CASSSSGRSSYNEQFF. The DNA for the CDR3 is TGTGCCAGCAGTTCTAGCGGGAGGAGCTCCTACAATGAGCAGTTCTTC.

The chain joins TRBV6-5 to TRBJ2-2; the match to TRBD2 covers 8 bases. Trimming cost V 8 bases and J 7 bases; bases outside gene matches: 9. CDR1 is MNHEY and CDR2 is SVGAGI in the germline V gene. There are 14 residues in the CDR3. In DNA form, the CDR3 reads TGTGCCAGCCGCCTTCGGGGGGGGATCGGGGAGCTGTTTTTT. Residues: CASRLRGGIGELFF.

The chain employs TRBV6-1 and TRBJ2-7; D is ambiguous. With 6 bases removed from V and 4 bases from J, the gap between germline ends came to 7 bases. CDR1 MNHNS and CDR2 SASEGT come from the germline V gene. The CDR3 loop spans 11 amino acids. In DNA, the CDR3 is TGTGCCAGCAGGGAAACATACGAGCAGTACTTC. This translates into CASRETYEQYF.

This rearrangement joins TRBV6-5 to TRBJ2-3, with 7 bases that match TRBD1. V was pared by 2 bases and J by 2 bases, with 4 bases of the junction left unmatched. The CDR3 extends over 15 amino acids. Germline assignment: CDR1 MNHEY and CDR2 SVGAGI. As DNA, the CDR3 is TGTGCCAGCAGTTACAGGGACAGCCTCACAGATACGCAGTATTTT. As protein: CASSYRDSLTDTQYF.

The chain uses TRBV5-5 and TRBJ1-1; maybe TRBD1 (6 bases). Per the germline V gene, CDR1 is SGHKS and CDR2 is YYEKEE (reference sequence). This CDR3 comprises 15 residues. Trimming cost V 4 bases and J 2 bases, with 15 bases left between them. Written as DNA, the CDR3 is TGTGCCAGCAGCCCGTTAACAGGGCGAAACACTGAAGCTTTCTTT. It yields the protein CASSPLTGRNTEAFF.

CDR3 DNA: TGTGCCAGTAGTCCTGGACGGCTTGCGGGCACTGAAGCTTTCTTT. Its translation: CASSPGRLAGTEAFF. This chain joins TRBV19 and TRBJ1-1, with no clear D. Germline-derived CDR1 and CDR2 are LNHDA and SQIVND (reference sequence). CDR3 size: 15 residues. V was trimmed by 5 bases and J by 4 bases, leaving 17 bases between them.

The chain employs TRBV11-2 and TRBJ2-1; the match to TRBD2 covers 11 bases. The CDR3 has 16 residues. Germline V gene data show CDR1 as SGHAT and CDR2 as FQNNGV. Trimming at V came to 5 bases and at J to 2 bases, leaving 5 bases not matched to a gene. This CDR3 is CASSRRLAGTYNEQFF. CDR3 sequence (DNA): TGTGCCAGCAGCCGAAGACTAGCGGGAACCTACAATGAGCAGTTCTTC. Complete variable domain (other parts from reference TRBV11-2 and TRBJ2-1): EAGVAQSPRYKIIEKRQSVAFWCNPISGHATLYWYQQILGQGPKLLIQFQNNGVVDDSQLPKDRFSAERLKGVDSTLKIQPAKLEDSAVYLCASSRRLAGTYNEQFFGPGTRLTVL.

Regarding this clone: It may be a read error: a sequence one base away is much more abundant. CDR3 sequence reads: CASSAGLAGSDTQYF. The CDR3 DNA is TGTGCCAGCAGCGCGGGACTAGCGGGATCAGATACGCAGTATTTT. This chain connects TRBV7-6 to TRBJ2-3; 13 positions agree with TRBD2. The CDR3 totals 15 residues. The V gene's germline CDR1 is SGHVS and CDR2 FNYEAQ. The V segment lost 5 bases and the J segment 4 bases; nucleotides outside the gene matches: 3.

The chain carries TRBV5-6 and TRBJ2-5, with 7 bases aligning to TRBD1. The germline V gene has CDR1 SGHDT and CDR2 YYEEEE. Unmatched junction bases numbered 5, after V lost 5 bases and J lost 1 base. There are 14 residues in the CDR3. The chain's CDR3 is CASSSDRPQETQYF. CDR3 nucleotide sequence: TGTGCCAGCAGTTCGGACAGGCCCCAAGAGACCCAGTACTTC.

The chain couples TRBV4-3 to TRBJ2-1; 11 bases are shared with TRBD2. CDR3 length: 17 residues. The germline V gene encodes CDR1 LGHNA and CDR2 YSLEER. With 1 base clipped from V and 4 bases from J, the junction kept 6 bases outside the gene matches. The CDR3 sequence: CASSQALLAGVYNEQFF. The DNA for the CDR3 is TGCGCCAGCAGCCAAGCCCTACTAGCGGGAGTATACAATGAGCAGTTCTTC.

This clone was seen more than once but under ten times. The V gene is TRBV6-1, the J gene TRBJ1-4, with unresolved D. There are 14 residues in the CDR3. Per the germline V gene, CDR1 is MNHNS and CDR2 is SASEGT. V dropped 5 bases and J dropped 3 bases, with 10 bases sitting between them. DNA for the CDR3: TGTGCCAGCAGTTCCGGGAAGGCTAATGAAAAACTGTTTTTT. Amino acids: CASSSGKANEKLFF.

The table lists this clone with a few counts. The chain carries TRBV29-1 and TRBJ1-3, with D possibly being TRBD1 (5 bases). Germline V CDR1 and CDR2: SQVTM, ANQGSEA. This CDR3 region has 14 residues. The V end lost 6 bases, the J end lost 0 bases, and 12 bases lay between the germline ends. CDR3 residues: CSVGGRNSGNTIYF. CDR3 nucleotides: TGCAGCGTCGGGGGGAGAAACTCTGGAAACACCATATATTTT.

The chain uses TRBV5-5 and TRBJ2-3; 7 nucleotides match TRBD2. Trimming took 2 bases from V and 5 from J; bases not matched to a gene: 5. The CDR3 extends over 14 amino acids. Looked up from germline, CDR1 is SGHKS and CDR2 is YYEKEE (reference sequence). The CDR3 here is CASSFGVAGDTQYF. The CDR3 DNA is TGTGCCAGCAGCTTTGGGGTAGCGGGAGATACGCAGTATTTT. Combining the CDR3 with reference TRBV5-5 and TRBJ2-3 gives the whole variable domain DAGVTQSPTHLIKTRGQQVTLRCSPISGHKSVSWYQQVLGQGPQFIFQYYEKEERGRGNFPDRFSARQFPNYSSELNVNALLLGDSALYLCASSFGVAGDTQYFGPGTRLTVL.

V usage is TRBV28 and J usage is TRBJ2-1, with 9 bases aligning to TRBD1. The germline V gene has CDR1 MDHEN and CDR2 SYDVKM. This CDR3 contains 13 residues. V lost 6 bases to trimming and J lost 6 bases; unmatched junction nucleotides: 3. The CDR3 protein is CASRLTGGNEQFF. The DNA for the CDR3 is TGTGCCAGCAGGCTGACAGGGGGCAATGAGCAGTTCTTC.

A few counts support this clone. V usage is TRBV11-3 and J usage is TRBJ2-2; 7 bases fit TRBD2. Looked up from germline, CDR1 is SGHNT and CDR2 is YENEEA. Trimming took 5 bases from V and 1 from J; bases not matched to a gene: 7. This CDR3 spans 16 amino acids. The CDR3: CASSPLAGLNTGELFF. The CDR3 nucleotides read TGTGCCAGCAGCCCATTAGCGGGTTTGAACACCGGGGAGCTGTTTTTT.